Included here is one TCR beta chain sequence, with context. Germline CDR1 is SNHLY and CDR2 is FYNNEI. There are 17 residues in the CDR3. Trimming cost V 7 bases and J 0 bases, with 16 bases left between them. This specimen comes from a study of blood T cell repertoires in COVID-19. Data came from immunoSEQ multiplex PCR; TCRdb stores just in-frame clones and leaves some out. Among some 150,000 clones listed, approximately 84% were seen once. The J gene is TRBJ2-6, the V gene TRBV2; maybe TRBD1 (6 bases). Sequenced: peripheral blood. The receptor was isolated from a human donor in a cohort sampled during active COVID-19. The CDR3 sequence: CASNRDTVASGANVLTF. The CDR3 nucleotides are TGTGCCAGCAATAGGGACACTGTAGCCTCTGGGGCCAACGTCCTGACTTTC.